The rows below give T cell receptor beta chains drawn from one sample of a study of technical replicates of blood from several donors. This table comes from immunoSEQ multiplex PCR, and its TCRdb copy is limited to in-frame clones, with some not included. Here the sample spans 90,000 to 100,000 clones, 85% to 95% being singletons. The sequencing input was T cells isolated from PBMCs. These receptors originate from a human donor in good health. The CDR3 runs from the conserved cysteine through the conserved F or W.

v_call,cdr3_aa
TRBV18,CASSPQGDYEQYF
TRBV2,CASLRDLNTEAFF
TRBV5-6,CASSSPEQGSYGYTF
TRBV19,CASRDSFYEQYF
TRBV19,CASSNRAFGGNTIYF
TRBV11-3,CASSPTGNYGYTF
TRBV6-5,CASSLDRDTEAFF
TRBV30,CAWSWDSLTQYF
TRBV19,CASSIQGLAGGPSDTQYF
TRBV18,CASSPRTGGGLAGFNEQFF
TRBV4-3,CASSQDAAGGPSPYNEQFF
TRBV11-2,CASSYMGLAGAGLFF
TRBV10-3,CAISIRAGETQYF
TRBV7-2,CASSPGGTTPNTGELFF
TRBV4-1,CASSQDTSGRHTDTQYF
TRBV28,CASRLSGGSSYEQYF
TRBV6-6,CASREDTGELFF
TRBV15,CATSRDPDYHYEQYF
TRBV30,CAWSTGTGVYEKLFF
TRBV7-9,CASSPTSGVAQETQYF
TRBV27,CASSLAHPAIGYTF
TRBV28,CASSTRQGVLGQPQHF